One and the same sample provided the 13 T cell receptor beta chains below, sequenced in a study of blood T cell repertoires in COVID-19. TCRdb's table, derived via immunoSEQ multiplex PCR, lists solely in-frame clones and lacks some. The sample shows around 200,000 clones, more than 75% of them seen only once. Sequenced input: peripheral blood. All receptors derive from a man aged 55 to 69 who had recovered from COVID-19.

The CDR3, as DNA: TGCGCCAGCAGCTTACAGGGGACGGAGGGTCAGCCCCAGCATTTT. It encodes CASSLQGTEGQPQHF. This chain joins TRBV5-1 and TRBJ1-5; 7 bases map to TRBD1. The CDR3 has 15 residues. Germline assignment: CDR1 SGHRS and CDR2 YFSETQ. Germline trimming cut 2 bases from V and 6 bases from J; bases unmatched to any gene: 8.

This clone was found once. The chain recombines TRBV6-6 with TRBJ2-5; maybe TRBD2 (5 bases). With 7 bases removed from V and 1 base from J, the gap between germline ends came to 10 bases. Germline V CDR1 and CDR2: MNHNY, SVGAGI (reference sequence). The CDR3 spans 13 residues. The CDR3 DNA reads TGTGCCAGCATTACCGGGGTCCAAGAGACCCAGTACTTC. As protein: CASITGVQETQYF.

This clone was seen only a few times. This CDR3 is CASSPRSGVTLSYNSPLHF. Here the CDR3 DNA reads TGTGCCAGCTCACCAAGGTCAGGGGTAACACTCTCCTATAATTCACCCCTCCACTTT. The chain uses TRBV18 and TRBJ1-6; D possibly corresponds to TRBD1 (6 bases). The CDR3 spans 19 residues. Looked up from germline, CDR1 is KGHSH and CDR2 is LQKENI. Trimming pared 2 bases from V and 0 bases from J, leaving 17 bases between. The full variable domain, rest sourced from reference TRBV18 and TRBJ1-6, is NAGVMQNPRHLVRRRGQEARLRCSPMKGHSHVYWYRQLPEEGLKFMVYLQKENIIDESGMPKERFSAEFPKEGPSILRIQQVVRGDSAAYFCASSPRSGVTLSYNSPLHFGNGTRLTVT.

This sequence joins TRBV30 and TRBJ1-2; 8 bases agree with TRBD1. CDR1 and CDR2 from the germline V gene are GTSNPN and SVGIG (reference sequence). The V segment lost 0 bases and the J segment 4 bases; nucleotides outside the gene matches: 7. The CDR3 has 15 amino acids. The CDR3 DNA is TGTGCCTGGAGTGTGTTGGACAGGGCCACCTATGGCTACACCTTC. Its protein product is CAWSVLDRATYGYTF. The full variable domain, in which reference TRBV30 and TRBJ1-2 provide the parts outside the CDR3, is SQTIHQWPATLVQPVGSPLSLECTVEGTSNPNLYWYRQAAGRGLQLLFYSVGIGQISSEVPQNLSASRPQDRQFILSSKKLLLSDSGFYLCAWSVLDRATYGYTFGSGTRLTVV.

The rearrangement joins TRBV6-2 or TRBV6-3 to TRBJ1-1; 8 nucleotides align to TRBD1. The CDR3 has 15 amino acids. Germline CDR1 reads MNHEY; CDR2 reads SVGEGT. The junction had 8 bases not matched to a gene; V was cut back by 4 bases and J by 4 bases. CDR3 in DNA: TGTGCCAGCAGTTCTACAGGGGGACCGGCCACTGAAGCTTTCTTT. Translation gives CASSSTGGPATEAFF.

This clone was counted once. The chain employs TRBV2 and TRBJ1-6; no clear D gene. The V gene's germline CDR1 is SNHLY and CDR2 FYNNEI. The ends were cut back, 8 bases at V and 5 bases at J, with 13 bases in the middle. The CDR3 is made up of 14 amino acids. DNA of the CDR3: TGTGCCAGCTCAACCCCTCCGGATAATTCACCCCTCCACTTT. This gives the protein CASSTPPDNSPLHF.

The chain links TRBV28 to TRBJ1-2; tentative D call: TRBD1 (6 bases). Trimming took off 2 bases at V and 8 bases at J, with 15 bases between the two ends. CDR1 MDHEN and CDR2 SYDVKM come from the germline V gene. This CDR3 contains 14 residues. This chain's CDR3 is CASSLLPPGVGYTF. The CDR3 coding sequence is TGTGCCAGCAGTTTACTCCCGCCAGGGGTAGGCTACACCTTC.

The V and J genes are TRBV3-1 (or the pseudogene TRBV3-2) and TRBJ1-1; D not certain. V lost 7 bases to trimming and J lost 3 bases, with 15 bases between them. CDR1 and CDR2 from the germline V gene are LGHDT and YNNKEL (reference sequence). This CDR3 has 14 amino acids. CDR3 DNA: TGTGCCAGCACCAAAAAATCAGGCCACACTGAAGCTTTCTTT. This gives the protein CASTKKSGHTEAFF.

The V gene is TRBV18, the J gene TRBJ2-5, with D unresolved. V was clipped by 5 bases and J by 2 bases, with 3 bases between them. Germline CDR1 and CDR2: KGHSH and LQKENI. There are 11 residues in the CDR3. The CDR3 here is CASSSQETQYF. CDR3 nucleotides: TGTGCCAGCTCATCACAAGAGACCCAGTACTTC.

CDR3 sequence reads: CASSTGTGGTEAFF. In nucleotides, the CDR3 is TGTGCCAGCAGTACCGGGACAGGGGGCACTGAAGCTTTCTTT. V is TRBV6-4 and J is TRBJ1-1, with TRBD1 matching 11 bases. The CDR3 has 14 amino acids. V was pared by 5 bases and J by 4 bases, with 3 bases of the junction left unmatched. Germline CDR1 reads MRHNA; CDR2 reads SNTAGT.

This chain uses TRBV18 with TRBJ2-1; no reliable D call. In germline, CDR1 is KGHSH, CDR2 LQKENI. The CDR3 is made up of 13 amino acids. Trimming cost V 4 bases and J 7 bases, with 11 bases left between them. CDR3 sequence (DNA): TGTGCCAGCTCACTTCGTGAGTTGAATGAGCAGTTCTTC. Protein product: CASSLRELNEQFF.

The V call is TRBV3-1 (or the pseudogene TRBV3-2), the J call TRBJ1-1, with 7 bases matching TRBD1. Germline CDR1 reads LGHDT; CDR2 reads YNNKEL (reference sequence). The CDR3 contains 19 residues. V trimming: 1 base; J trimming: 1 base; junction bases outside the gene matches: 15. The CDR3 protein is CASSQGTGTAVGQNTEAFF. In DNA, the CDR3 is TGTGCCAGCAGCCAAGGCACCGGGACAGCAGTGGGTCAGAACACTGAAGCTTTCTTT.

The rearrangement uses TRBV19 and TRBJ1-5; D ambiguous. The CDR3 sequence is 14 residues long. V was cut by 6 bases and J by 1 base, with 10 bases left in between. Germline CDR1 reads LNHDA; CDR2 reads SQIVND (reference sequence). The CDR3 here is CASRGFGSNQPQHF. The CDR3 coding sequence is TGTGCCAGTAGGGGTTTCGGGAGCAATCAGCCCCAGCATTTT.